This T cell receptor (beta chain) derives from a study of identical twins. General observations from the study: Conclusions rested on cross-sectional statistics rather than following the same donors. Twins shared beta out-of-frame sequences in excess, but this excess was weaker. Low generation probability was overrepresented in out-of-frame alpha sequences shared by twins.

TCRdb ran MiXCR on the 5' RACE reads and lists one entry per CDR3 protein. The table lists hundreds of thousands of distinct CDR3 sequences, roughly 20% of them singletons. This clonotype turned up a few times. Antigen specificity is unknown. These same data were also listed under a study on T cells expressing NK-cell markers.

This receptor was obtained from a woman aged 18-29 years in good health. The source material was PBMCs.

The CDR3 nucleotides read TGTGCCAGCAGCTTCGGTAGGGGGAGCAACATTCAGTACTTC. Its protein is CASSFGRGSNIQYF. This chain connects TRBV5-6 to TRBJ2-4, with D maybe TRBD1 (6 bases). Germline CDR1 is SGHDT and CDR2 is YYEEEE. The CDR3 runs to 14 residues. V lost 2 bases to trimming and J lost 7 bases, with 13 bases between them. Complete variable domain (other parts from reference TRBV5-6 and TRBJ2-4): DAGVTQSPTHLIKTRGQQVTLRCSPKSGHDTVSWYQQALGQGPQFIFQYYEEEERQRGNFPDRFSGHQFPNYSSELNVNALLLGDSALYLCASSFGRGSNIQYFGAGTRLSVL.